This T cell receptor (beta chain) comes out of a study of shared clonotypes between healthy human individuals. Original handling: ImmunoSEQ junction-only sequences lacked quality scores, so their filtering differed. Here immunoSEQ multiplex PCR was the method, and the copy in TCRdb shows in-frame clones only, minus some. V, J and clone size are those of that table, while D and trimming were read from the DNA. The profile shows around 1.4 million clones, around 98.5% of them singletons. As to this clone: As yet, its antigen is unknown.

General study findings and limits: Clonotypes which were not shared had lower generation probabilities than clonotypes that all four donors shared.

Trimming at V came to 7 bases and at J to 5 bases, leaving 11 bases not matched to a gene. CDR3 length equals 17 residues. Germline values: CDR1 LNHDA, CDR2 SQIVND (reference sequence). Specimen: naive CD4+ T cells sorted from blood. Specified subset: CD45RA+ positively selected. This chain links TRBV19 with TRBJ2-1, with TRBD2 identical over 13 bases. The source is a man aged 25 to 45 in good health. Here the CDR3 reads CASIQSPGLAGHNEQFF. The CDR3 region has the DNA TGTGCCAGTATCCAAAGCCCGGGACTAGCGGGACACAATGAGCAGTTCTTC.